The 28 T cell receptor beta chains below were found in one sample sequenced in a study of cytomegalovirus exposure and HLA in healthy donors. The PCR ran on 60 Vbeta and 13 Jbeta primers. TCRdb's table, derived via immunoSEQ multiplex PCR, lists solely in-frame clones and lacks some. The table has roughly 150,000 clones, around 77% seen once; the top ten hold about 4.5%. The material sequenced was PBMCs. All receptors derive from a man aged 25-40 years in good health.

V gene TRBV11-2 combines with J gene TRBJ2-3; 9 bases align to TRBD2. The V and J ends lost 8 bases and 1 base, in that order; junction bases with no gene match: 1. The CDR3 consists of 13 residues. CDR1 and CDR2 from the germline V gene are SGHAT and FQNNGV. CDR3 bases: TGTGCCAGCTTAGCGGGAGGCACAGATACGCAGTATTTT. It translates to CASLAGGTDTQYF. The full variable domain, its missing parts supplied by reference TRBV11-2 and TRBJ2-3, is EAGVAQSPRYKIIEKRQSVAFWCNPISGHATLYWYQQILGQGPKLLIQFQNNGVVDDSQLPKDRFSAERLKGVDSTLKIQPAKLEDSAVYLCASLAGGTDTQYFGPGTRLTVL.

The chain has TRBV6-1 and TRBJ2-7; TRBD1 agrees at 10 bases. The CDR3 sequence is 14 residues long. Germline CDR1 and CDR2: MNHNS and SASEGT. After removal of 6 bases from V and 2 bases from J, the junction contained 4 bases not matched to a gene. The CDR3 nucleotides are TGTGCCAGCAGCAAGACAGGGGGCACCTACGAGCAGTACTTC. Translation: CASSKTGGTYEQYF.

The chain couples TRBV6-1 to TRBJ2-2; 10 bases agree with TRBD2. The V segment lost 6 bases and the J segment 7 bases; nucleotides outside the gene matches: 8. From germline, CDR1 is MNHNS and CDR2 SASEGT. The length of the CDR3 is 15 residues. CDR3 coding DNA: TGTGCCAGCAGCGATAGCGGGAGGCCGGGCGGGGAGCTGTTTTTT. As protein: CASSDSGRPGGELFF.

The rearrangement uses TRBV5-4 and TRBJ1-2; TRBD1 agrees at 8 bases. The CDR3 runs 15 residues. V shed 3 bases, J shed 8 bases, and the junction held 12 bases outside the gene matches. Germline V CDR1 and CDR2: SGHNT, YYREEE (reference sequence). The CDR3, as DNA: TGTGCCAGCAGCTCAAACAGGGGGACCCTGGGCGGCTACACCTTC. This codes for CASSSNRGTLGGYTF.

In this sample, this clone turned up once. The V gene is TRBV5-1, the J gene TRBJ2-3; TRBD2 agrees at 9 bases. The CDR3 spans 14 residues. J gave up 6 bases and V 4 bases, and 6 bases lay outside the gene matches. Germline V lookup: CDR1 SGHRS, CDR2 YFSETQ. Here the CDR3 DNA reads TGCGCCAGCAGCGCGGGGGGGCCAGCTGATACGCAGTATTTT. This sequence encodes CASSAGGPADTQYF. Full variable domain (rest looked up from reference TRBV5-1 and TRBJ2-3): KAGVTQTPRYLIKTRGQQVTLSCSPISGHRSVSWYQQTPGQGLQFLFEYFSETQRNKGNFPGRFSGRQFSNSRSEMNVSTLELGDSALYLCASSAGGPADTQYFGPGTRLTVL.

This clone was counted once. The rearrangement links TRBV19 to TRBJ2-3, with 7 bases aligning to TRBD1. V was clipped by 8 bases and J by 3 bases; unmatched bases: 11. From germline, CDR1 is LNHDA and CDR2 SQIVND (reference sequence). The CDR3 sequence is 15 residues long. This chain's CDR3 is CASSFRDRETDTQYF. The CDR3 bases are TGTGCCAGTTCTTTCCGGGACAGAGAAACAGATACGCAGTATTTT.

This chain uses TRBV6-5 with TRBJ2-5; the D gene is possibly TRBD1 (6 bases). V was cut by 4 bases and J by 7 bases, with 16 bases left in between. There are 14 residues in the CDR3. CDR1 and CDR2 (germline): MNHEY, SVGAGI. The CDR3 reads CASSFAAPQGTQYF. The CDR3 region has the DNA TGTGCCAGCAGTTTCGCGGCCCCACAGGGGACCCAGTACTTC.

The chain recombines TRBV5-3 with TRBJ1-2, with D possibly matching TRBD1 (6 bases). TRBV5-3 is designated an ORF whose function remains uncertain. The CDR3 length is 15 residues. Between the trimmed V and J ends, which lost 4 bases and 2 bases, there was a span of 15 bases. DNA for the CDR3: TGTGCCAGAAGCGGATGCCTCGGACAGAACTATGGCTACACCTTC. This sequence encodes CARSGCLGQNYGYTF.

The chain couples TRBV6-1 to TRBJ1-1; the D is unclear. Trimming removed 8 bases from V and 7 bases from J, with 14 bases in between. The V gene's germline CDR1 is MNHNS and CDR2 SASEGT. The CDR3 loop spans 12 amino acids. The CDR3 sequence is CASGFEDIEAFF. The DNA of the CDR3 is TGTGCCAGCGGTTTTGAAGACATTGAAGCTTTCTTT.

V gene TRBV9 combines with J gene TRBJ1-5; D is unclear. V lost 2 bases and J 6 bases, leaving 12 bases between the germline ends. The CDR3 has 14 residues. CDR1 is SGDLS and CDR2 is YYNGEE in the germline V gene. CDR3 nucleotide sequence: TGTGCCAGCAGCGTGGACTTATCAGGTCAGCCCCAGCATTTT. It codes for CASSVDLSGQPQHF.

Only one count was recorded for this clone. The V and J genes are TRBV28 and TRBJ2-5; 9 nucleotides align to TRBD1. The tail of the sequence fits TRBJ2-7 better, so the J call may be wrong. CDR1 and CDR2 from the germline V gene are MDHEN and SYDVKM. This CDR3 has 15 residues. CDR3 nucleotide sequence: TGTGCCAGGATACAGGGGGCGGAACTTCCCTACGAGCAGTACTTC. Translating gives CARIQGAELPYEQYF.

The chain employs TRBV25-1 and TRBJ1-4, with 8 bases identical to TRBD1. The CDR3 extends over 15 amino acids. Germline V CDR1 and CDR2: MGHDK, SYGVNS. V gave up 4 bases and J gave up 7 bases; unmatched junction bases: 8. DNA for the CDR3: TGTGCCAGCAGTGCCCAGTGGGGACAGGTTGAAAAACTGTTTTTT. Translated: CASSAQWGQVEKLFF.

The chain links TRBV11-3 to TRBJ2-1; unclear D gene. V was trimmed by 5 bases and J by 0 bases, leaving 11 bases between them. Germline V gene sequence: CDR1 SGHNT, CDR2 YENEEA. The CDR3 covers 15 residues. The CDR3 here is CASSTHSSSYNEQFF. The CDR3 bases are TGTGCCAGCAGCACTCACTCGAGCTCCTACAATGAGCAGTTCTTC.

J is TRBJ2-2 and V is TRBV9, with D possibly being TRBD2 (5 bases). From germline, CDR1 is SGDLS and CDR2 YYNGEE. This CDR3 region has 16 residues. Trimming took off 0 bases at V and 7 bases at J, with 16 bases between the two ends. The chain's CDR3 is CASSVGVGGSNGELFF. CDR3 DNA sequence: TGTGCCAGCAGCGTAGGGGTGGGTGGGAGCAACGGGGAGCTGTTTTTT.

The chain carries TRBV7-9 and TRBJ1-2, with D unresolved. V was shortened by 2 bases and J by 4 bases, with 14 bases between the two germline ends. The germline CDR1 and CDR2 sequences are SEHNR and FQNEAQ (reference sequence). The CDR3 contains 15 residues. The CDR3 spells CASSLSQPGSYGYTF. CDR3 coding DNA: TGTGCCAGCAGCTTATCCCAGCCCGGGTCCTATGGCTACACCTTC.

This clone turned up a few times. This sequence joins TRBV19 and TRBJ2-3, with D possibly matching TRBD1 (5 bases). The CDR3 spans 17 residues. V lost 1 base, J lost 6 bases, and 20 bases lay in between. CDR1 and CDR2 from the germline V gene are LNHDA and SQIVND (reference sequence). The DNA of the CDR3 is TGTGCCAGTAGTATAGGCATGGGGATTTCAGGGAAGGATACGCAGTATTTT. It specifies CASSIGMGISGKDTQYF. Supplemented by reference TRBV19 and TRBJ2-3, the full variable domain reads DGGITQSPKYLFRKEGQNVTLSCEQNLNHDAMYWYRQDPGQGLRLIYYSQIVNDFQKGDIAEGYSVSREKKESFPLTVTSAQKNPTAFYLCASSIGMGISGKDTQYFGPGTRLTVL.

The chain couples TRBV4-1 to TRBJ1-6, with 7 bases aligning to TRBD1. The V segment lost 1 base and the J segment 8 bases; nucleotides outside the gene matches: 8. CDR3 length equals 16 residues. Per germline, CDR1 MGHRA and CDR2 YSYEKL. DNA for the CDR3: TGCGCCAGCAGCCAAGGAGAGAGGGGGCTGGATTCACCCCTCCACTTT. Translation: CASSQGERGLDSPLHF.

With respect to this clone: The junction departs from the called germline gene at one end, perhaps through a read error. V is TRBV7-9 and J is TRBJ2-1; no clear D gene. The CDR3 has 12 amino acids. Germline-derived CDR1 and CDR2 are SEHNR and FQNEAQ (reference sequence). In DNA, the CDR3 is TGTTCCAGCAGCTCCTTCTACAATGAGCAGTTCTTC. Residues: CSSSSFYNEQFF.

This clone was counted once. This chain connects TRBV4-3 to TRBJ2-4; weak D call: TRBD2 (6 bases). The CDR3 is 17 amino acids. V dropped 3 bases and J dropped 3 bases, with 18 bases sitting between them. The germline CDR1 and CDR2 sequences are LGHNA and YSLEER. CDR3 bases: TGCGCCAGCAGCCAGGCAGGCGGGTGGGAGGACAAAAACATTCAGTACTTC. It encodes CASSQAGGWEDKNIQYF.

The rearrangement uses TRBV11-2 and TRBJ2-1, with 8 positions matching TRBD1. Germline V gene lookup returns CDR1 SGHAT and CDR2 FQNNGV. The CDR3 is 14 residues long. With V trimmed by 3 bases and J by 9 bases, 7 bases remained unmatched. This chain's CDR3 is CASSLTRGLAEQFF. The CDR3 DNA reads TGTGCCAGCAGCTTGACCAGGGGGCTGGCTGAGCAGTTCTTC.

The CDR3 DNA sequence: TGCGCCAGCAGCCCCCGGGAGGGAACCTACGAGCAGTACTTC. Amino acid sequence: CASSPREGTYEQYF. This chain uses TRBV5-1 with TRBJ2-7, with 8 bases fitting TRBD2. This CDR3 region has 14 residues. Trimming took 4 bases from V and 2 from J; bases not matched to a gene: 5. Germline V gives CDR1 SGHRS, CDR2 YFSETQ.

The chain recombines TRBV5-8 with TRBJ2-1; 12 bases align to TRBD2. The germline V gene encodes CDR1 SGHTS and CDR2 YDEGEE. This CDR3 is 15 amino acids long. V trimming: 4 bases; J trimming: 4 bases; junction bases outside the gene matches: 3. As DNA, the CDR3 is TGTGCCAGCAGCCCCCTAGCGGGGGGGTACAATGAGCAGTTCTTC. This translates into CASSPLAGGYNEQFF.

The chain links TRBV6-5 to TRBJ2-1; the match to TRBD2 covers 9 bases. The CDR3 contains 16 residues. From germline, CDR1 is MNHEY and CDR2 SVGAGI. The V segment lost 4 bases and the J segment 3 bases; nucleotides outside the gene matches: 7. The CDR3 reads CASSSLAGLNYNEQFF. CDR3 coding DNA: TGTGCCAGCAGTTCCCTAGCGGGATTGAACTACAATGAGCAGTTCTTC.

This clone has just a few counts. J is TRBJ2-4 and V is TRBV6-5; 10 positions match TRBD1. CDR1 and CDR2 from the germline V gene are MNHEY and SVGAGI. V shed 2 bases and J 10 bases; nucleotides not matched to a gene: 11. The CDR3 runs to 16 residues. As DNA, the CDR3 is TGTGCCAGCAGTTACAAGACCGGGACAGGGGTCAGGATTCAGTACTTC. This codes for CASSYKTGTGVRIQYF.

The rearrangement joins TRBV27 to TRBJ2-4, with 9 positions matching TRBD1. Germline CDR1 reads MNHEY; CDR2 reads SMNVEV (reference sequence). The CDR3 has 19 residues. The V and J ends lost 5 bases and 2 bases, in that order; junction bases with no gene match: 16. Here the CDR3 reads CASSQQGALGFATKNIQYF. Written as DNA, the CDR3 is TGTGCCAGCAGTCAACAGGGGGCGTTGGGGTTCGCGACCAAAAACATTCAGTACTTC.

The chain recombines TRBV29-1 with TRBJ1-2, with a tentative D call TRBD1 (5 bases). V gave up 1 base and J gave up 6 bases, with 6 bases separating them. Germline loops: CDR1 SQVTM, CDR2 ANQGSEA. The CDR3 consists of 11 residues. The CDR3 reads CSVEGGDGYTF. The CDR3 DNA reads as TGCAGCGTTGAAGGGGGCGATGGCTACACCTTC.

The chain employs TRBV11-2 and TRBJ1-1, with D unclear. V was trimmed by 0 bases and J by 1 base, leaving 9 bases between them. CDR1 and CDR2 (germline): SGHAT, FQNNGV. This CDR3 has 15 residues. The CDR3 region is CASSLEVSGNTEAFF. CDR3 DNA: TGTGCCAGCAGCTTAGAGGTATCAGGGAACACTGAAGCTTTCTTT.

V is TRBV28 and J is TRBJ1-3, with 9 bases identical to TRBD1. Germline V CDR1 and CDR2: MDHEN, SYDVKM. The CDR3 extends over 15 amino acids. The V segment lost 6 bases and the J segment 4 bases; nucleotides outside the gene matches: 7. The CDR3 DNA is TGTGCCAGCAGCCCCCGGACAGGGGACGGAAACACCATATATTTT. It encodes CASSPRTGDGNTIYF.